These 16 T cell receptor beta chains were all obtained from the same sample, sequenced in a study of T cell repertoires in cytomegalovirus infection. One entry per CDR3 protein results from TCRdb running MiXCR on the reads. The profile covers 700,000 to 850,000 distinct CDR3 sequences, with 32% appearing a single time and over 10% taken by the ten largest. Which antigens these TCRs recognize remains unknown. Sequenced material: cultured CD8+ T cells from PBMCs, taken from culture after CMV antigen stimulation. These receptors were obtained from a human donor in good health (CMV status not recorded). Some clones in this sample may be carry-over from other donors' samples.

This clonotype was observed a few times. This chain joins TRBV6-6 and TRBJ1-5, with TRBD1 matching over 7 bases. The germline CDR1 and CDR2 sequences are MNHNY and SVGAGI (reference sequence). V shed 6 bases and J 2 bases; nucleotides not matched to a gene: 13. The CDR3 runs 17 residues. CDR3 amino acids: CASSHPRRGIGNQPQHF. The CDR3 coding sequence is TGTGCCAGCAGCCACCCCCGCAGGGGGATTGGCAATCAGCCCCAGCATTTT.

This clonotype came up a few times. CDR3 protein: CASGLVAVLGYTF. CDR3 sequence (DNA): TGTGCTAGTGGTTTGGTAGCGGTGCTCGGCTACACCTTC. The chain carries TRBV12-5 and TRBJ1-2, with D hard to call. The CDR3 is made up of 13 amino acids. V was shortened by 0 bases and J by 8 bases, with 10 bases between the two germline ends. The germline gives CDR1 LGHNT, CDR2 FRNRAP.

CDR3: CASSERQGGEETQYF. CDR3 DNA: TGTGCCAGCAGTGAAAGACAGGGGGGAGAAGAGACCCAGTACTTC. The chain employs TRBV6-1 and TRBJ2-5; 9 nucleotides line up with TRBD1. Germline trimming cut 2 bases from V and 3 bases from J; bases unmatched to any gene: 4. This CDR3 region has 15 residues. Per the germline V gene, CDR1 is MNHNS and CDR2 is SASEGT.

V is TRBV10-3 and J is TRBJ2-3; 7 nucleotides agree with TRBD2. Unmatched junction bases numbered 11, after V lost 3 bases and J lost 2 bases. Germline loops: CDR1 ENHRY, CDR2 SYGVKD. The CDR3 is made up of 17 amino acids. This CDR3 reads CAISDPTQRGPTDTQYF. CDR3 DNA: TGTGCCATCAGTGATCCTACACAGCGGGGACCCACAGATACGCAGTATTTT.

This clonotype was found many times. The V gene is TRBV12-5, the J gene TRBJ2-1, with 7 bases aligning to TRBD1. V dropped 0 bases and J dropped 3; count of bases not matched to a gene: 8. The CDR3 totals 17 residues. Germline loops: CDR1 LGHNT, CDR2 FRNRAP. The CDR3 DNA follows: TGTGCTAGTGGTTTGGTATATTCAGGACAGGTCTACAATGAGCAGTTCTTC. Its translation: CASGLVYSGQVYNEQFF.

This clonotype has just a few counts. The rearrangement uses TRBV18 and TRBJ1-1, with D possibly being TRBD1 (5 bases). The CDR3 totals 17 residues. Germline V gene data show CDR1 as KGHSH and CDR2 as LQKENI. Trimming left V 2 bases short and J 2 bases short, with 18 bases between. The CDR3 reads CASSPRASWGRNTEAFF. Written as DNA, the CDR3 is TGTGCCAGCTCACCAAGAGCCAGCTGGGGCCGTAACACTGAAGCTTTCTTT.

The genes are TRBV6-1 and TRBJ1-1; D is undetermined. The CDR3 sequence is 14 residues long. Germline V gene sequence: CDR1 MNHNS, CDR2 SASEGT. V lost 5 bases and J lost 1, with 11 bases in between. In DNA form, the CDR3 reads TGTGCCAGCAGTCAACCCTTCGCGAACACTGAAGCTTTCTTT. This encodes CASSQPFANTEAFF.

J is TRBJ1-5 and V is TRBV27; D not certain. Trimming shortened V by 3 bases and J by 5 bases, and 8 bases separated the two germline ends. Germline CDR1 MNHEY, CDR2 SMNVEV (reference sequence). This CDR3 region has 13 residues. The CDR3 spells CASSFWMDQPQHF. CDR3 sequence (DNA): TGTGCCAGCAGTTTTTGGATGGATCAGCCCCAGCATTTT.

This clonotype was detected a few times. The V call is TRBV11-2, the J call TRBJ2-1; 9 bases match TRBD2. The V and J ends lost 4 bases and 7 bases, in that order; junction bases with no gene match: 11. This CDR3 is built from 16 residues. Germline values: CDR1 SGHAT, CDR2 FQNNGV. Written as DNA, the CDR3 is TGTGCCAGCAGCTCCGAGGCGGGGGGGCCTAGAAATGAGCAGTTCTTC. Translation: CASSSEAGGPRNEQFF. The entire variable domain, with the rest obtained from reference TRBV11-2 and TRBJ2-1, is as follows: EAGVAQSPRYKIIEKRQSVAFWCNPISGHATLYWYQQILGQGPKLLIQFQNNGVVDDSQLPKDRFSAERLKGVDSTLKIQPAKLEDSAVYLCASSSEAGGPRNEQFFGPGTRLTVL.

Concerning this clonotype: A much larger clone lies a single base off, so this may be a read error. Here the CDR3 omits its conserved ending phenylalanine or tryptophan, so a read error is the likely source. In nucleotides, the CDR3 is TGTGCCAGCAGTGAAAAGGACTTAGCGGGGAGCACAGATACGCAGTATCTT. Its protein is CASSEKDLAGSTDTQYL. V and J are TRBV6-1 and TRBJ2-3; 8 nucleotides line up with TRBD2. Germline CDR1 reads MNHNS; CDR2 reads SASEGT. The V and J ends lost 2 bases and 0 bases, in that order; junction bases with no gene match: 7. The CDR3 has 17 amino acids.

The chain couples TRBV3-1 to TRBJ1-5; D remains ambiguous. Germline V gene sequence: CDR1 LGHDT, CDR2 YNNKEL (reference sequence). V lost 1 base to trimming and J lost 7 bases, with 5 bases between them. This CDR3 spans 12 amino acids. CDR3 in amino acids: CASSQAHQPQHF. The CDR3, as DNA: TGTGCCAGCAGCCAAGCACACCAGCCCCAGCATTTT.

This clonotype has at least ten counts. The chain couples TRBV7-6 to TRBJ2-1; D call uncertain. CDR1 and CDR2 (germline): SGHVS, FNYEAQ. This CDR3 region has 12 residues. V was clipped by 6 bases and J by 4 bases, with 7 bases between them. The CDR3 loop reads CASSKSYNEQFF. Written as DNA, the CDR3 is TGTGCCAGCAGTAAAAGTTACAATGAGCAGTTCTTC.

The CDR3 DNA sequence: TGTGCCAGCAGCCGCCTCGGCTACACCTTC. This codes for CASSRLGYTF. This rearrangement joins TRBV9 to TRBJ1-2; D gene uncertain. Germline V gives CDR1 SGDLS, CDR2 YYNGEE. The CDR3 spans 10 residues. With 4 bases removed from V and 8 bases from J, the gap between germline ends came to 6 bases.

This clonotype was counted at least ten times. The chain uses TRBV7-8 and TRBJ1-2; D is uncertain. CDR1 and CDR2 (germline): SGHVS, FQNEAQ. V lost 3 bases and J lost 6, with 26 bases in between. The length of the CDR3 is 18 residues. CDR3 amino acids: CASSFFPYSHPPNDGYTF. The CDR3 nucleotides are TGTGCCAGCAGCTTTTTTCCTTACTCGCATCCTCCTAATGATGGCTACACCTTC.

The J gene is TRBJ1-1, the V gene TRBV6-2 or TRBV6-3; D might be TRBD1 (5 bases). The V gene's germline CDR1 is MNHEY and CDR2 SVGEGT. With 8 bases removed from V and 2 bases from J, the gap between germline ends came to 12 bases. CDR3 length: 13 amino acids. In DNA, the CDR3 is TGTGCCAGCGCTGCAGGGATAAACACTGAAGCTTTCTTT. Its translation is CASAAGINTEAFF.

The chain carries TRBV5-6 and TRBJ1-5; 9 positions agree with TRBD1. Germline V gene lookup returns CDR1 SGHDT and CDR2 YYEEEE. Germline trimming cut 2 bases from V and 5 bases from J; bases unmatched to any gene: 14. CDR3 length: 18 residues. CDR3 sequence (DNA): TGTGCCAGCAGCTTCTTCCGGTACGGGACAGGGTTAGATCAGCCCCAGCATTTT. Its translation is CASSFFRYGTGLDQPQHF.